This T cell receptor beta chain is from a study of T cell responses to AZD1222 COVID-19 vaccine. This CDR3 contains 15 residues. The V and J ends lost 6 bases and 0 bases, in that order; junction bases with no gene match: 6. Germline lookup yields CDR1 LNHDA and CDR2 SQIVND (reference sequence). Findings and limits, study-wide: Of the AZD1222 recipients, only 5 or 6 were seropositive at baseline. Repertoires were obtained only post-peak T cell response. Donors were mostly white British, more females; clonal diversity possibly underestimated.

Worth noting for this clone: Its antigen remains unknown.

Method: immunoSEQ multiplex PCR; TCRdb's copy keeps in-frame clones and lacks some. The profile shows about 140,000 clones, 88% of them singletons. The genes are TRBV19 and TRBJ2-3, with 7 bases that match TRBD2. This TCR came from an adult who received the AZD1222 COVID-19 vaccine. Sequenced here: peripheral blood, sampled 28 days after the second AZD1222 dose. This CDR3 is CASRQASGSTDTQYF. CDR3 nucleotide sequence: TGTGCCAGTAGGCAAGCTAGCGGCAGCACAGATACGCAGTATTTT. Using reference TRBV19 and TRBJ2-3 for the parts outside the CDR3, the full variable domain is DGGITQSPKYLFRKEGQNVTLSCEQNLNHDAMYWYRQDPGQGLRLIYYSQIVNDFQKGDIAEGYSVSREKKESFPLTVTSAQKNPTAFYLCASRQASGSTDTQYFGPGTRLTVL.